What follows are 30 T cell receptor beta chains derived from one specimen sequenced in a study of cytomegalovirus exposure and HLA in healthy donors. Primers for the PCR totalled 60 Vbeta and 13 Jbeta. Some clones are missing from TCRdb's copy, which holds only in-frame ones; the method was immunoSEQ multiplex PCR. The repertoire holds around 100,000 clones, more than 70% seen once, with 9.6% in the top ten. The source material was PBMCs. Receptors originate from a male donor in good health and CMV-seropositive.

The CDR3: CASSLGQSETQYF. The CDR3 coding sequence is TGTGCCAGCAGCCTTGGACAGTCTGAGACCCAGTACTTC. The chain is built from TRBV4-2 and TRBJ2-5; D may be TRBD1 (6 bases). Germline V CDR1 and CDR2: LGHNA, YNFKEQ. V was shortened by 4 bases and J by 5 bases, with 11 bases between the two germline ends. This CDR3 is 13 amino acids long.

The J gene is TRBJ2-1, the V gene TRBV29-1, with a possible D match to TRBD2 (5 bases). CDR3 length: 14 residues. The V end lost 6 bases, the J end lost 5 bases, and 17 bases lay between the germline ends. Germline-derived CDR1 and CDR2 are SQVTM and ANQGSEA. The DNA for the CDR3 is TGCAGCGTCCACGGGGTGGGAAGGAACAATGAGCAGTTCTTC. Protein product: CSVHGVGRNNEQFF.

This clone was recorded only once. The chain combines TRBV6-5 with TRBJ2-3, with 10 bases matching TRBD1. With 7 bases clipped from V and 6 bases from J, the junction kept 7 bases outside the gene matches. The CDR3 is 14 amino acids. Germline values: CDR1 MNHEY, CDR2 SVGAGI. In DNA form, the CDR3 reads TGTGCCAGCACCCAGGGACAGGGGCTGGATACGCAGTATTTT. Translated: CASTQGQGLDTQYF.

The chain joins TRBV10-3 to TRBJ2-7; 7 nucleotides agree with TRBD2. Per germline, CDR1 ENHRY and CDR2 SYGVKD. The CDR3 totals 13 residues. V shed 5 bases, J shed 6 bases, and the junction held 7 bases outside the gene matches. This CDR3 reads CAISSSGVGEQYF. In nucleotides, the CDR3 is TGTGCCATCAGTTCGAGCGGGGTCGGCGAGCAGTACTTC.

The chain joins TRBV5-1 to TRBJ1-5; 9 nucleotides match TRBD1. Looked up from germline, CDR1 is SGHRS and CDR2 is YFSETQ. Unmatched junction bases numbered 5, after V lost 4 bases and J lost 6 bases. This CDR3 has 14 residues. This CDR3 is CASSQGTGSQPQHF. Here the CDR3 DNA reads TGCGCCAGCAGCCAAGGGACAGGGAGTCAGCCCCAGCATTTT.

This chain joins TRBV28 and TRBJ2-7, with D perhaps TRBD1 (6 bases). This CDR3 contains 15 residues. The V and J ends lost 4 bases and 5 bases respectively, with 18 bases between them. Germline values: CDR1 MDHEN, CDR2 SYDVKM. CDR3 DNA sequence: TGTGCCAGCAGTTCCCCCCCACAGGGTGCCCACGAGCAGTACTTC. Translating gives CASSSPPQGAHEQYF.

The chain has TRBV29-1 and TRBJ1-2; tentatively, D is TRBD1 (5 bases). The CDR3 is 13 amino acids. Germline CDR1 SQVTM, CDR2 ANQGSEA. Trimming took 1 base from V and 4 from J, leaving 10 bases between them. CDR3 in amino acids: CSVEGGDFYGYTF. The CDR3 nucleotides read TGCAGCGTTGAAGGGGGGGATTTCTATGGCTACACCTTC.

The chain employs TRBV5-6 and TRBJ2-7, with a tentative D call TRBD2 (5 bases). The CDR3 runs 12 residues. Trimming took 3 bases from V and 6 from J, leaving 10 bases between them. CDR1 is SGHDT and CDR2 is YYEEEE in the germline V gene. CDR3 residues: CASSWGEVEQYF. Here the CDR3 DNA reads TGTGCCAGCAGCTGGGGAGAAGTCGAGCAGTACTTC.

This clone was detected only a few times. The chain uses TRBV5-1 and TRBJ2-7; 8 positions match TRBD1. The V segment lost 7 bases and the J segment 1 base; nucleotides outside the gene matches: 4. There are 13 residues in the CDR3. From germline, CDR1 is SGHRS and CDR2 YFSETQ. In DNA, the CDR3 is TGCGCCAGCGGGACAGGACTTTCCTACGAGCAGTACTTC. This encodes CASGTGLSYEQYF.

This chain connects TRBV5-1 to TRBJ2-1; maybe TRBD1 (5 bases). The CDR3 loop spans 13 amino acids. The V and J ends lost 3 bases and 8 bases respectively, with 12 bases between them. Germline CDR1 SGHRS, CDR2 YFSETQ. The CDR3 nucleotides read TGCGCCAGCAGCTCGACGGCAGGGTATGAGCAGTTCTTC. Translation gives CASSSTAGYEQFF.

This clone was observed a few times. The chain is built from TRBV27 and TRBJ2-3; 9 nucleotides line up with TRBD1. Germline CDR1 MNHEY, CDR2 SMNVEV (reference sequence). J lost 0 bases, V lost 3 bases, and 16 bases had no gene match. The CDR3 is 20 residues long. In nucleotides, the CDR3 is TGTGCCAGCAGTTTTCGGACAGGGGAGTGGTGGCGGGAGAGCACAGATACGCAGTATTTT. Its protein product is CASSFRTGEWWRESTDTQYF.

The chain is built from TRBV2 and TRBJ2-7; maybe TRBD1 (6 bases). This CDR3 contains 12 residues. Germline V gene sequence: CDR1 SNHLY, CDR2 FYNNEI. V was shortened by 7 bases and J by 0 bases, with 7 bases between the two germline ends. The CDR3 reads CASKDSSYEQYF. The CDR3 nucleotides read TGTGCCAGCAAGGACAGCTCCTACGAGCAGTACTTC. Combining the CDR3 with reference TRBV2 and TRBJ2-7 gives the whole variable domain EPEVTQTPSHQVTQMGQEVILRCVPISNHLYFYWYRQILGQKVEFLVSFYNNEISEKSEIFDDQFSVERPDGSNFTLKIRSTKLEDSAMYFCASKDSSYEQYFGPGTRLTVT.

This clone is a singleton in its sample. The chain is built from TRBV7-2 and TRBJ1-5; D not certain. The CDR3 length is 14 residues. Trimming left V 5 bases short and J 7 bases short, with 15 bases between. The V gene's germline CDR1 is SGHTA and CDR2 FQGNSA. CDR3 sequence: CASSPQVSGQPQHF. As DNA, the CDR3 is TGTGCCAGCAGCCCTCAGGTTTCGGGGCAGCCCCAGCATTTT.

This clone has just one count. The rearrangement links TRBV6-5 to TRBJ1-1; perhaps TRBD1 as D (6 bases). This CDR3 is built from 14 residues. Between the trimmed V and J ends, which lost 4 bases and 9 bases, there was a span of 18 bases. From germline, CDR1 is MNHEY and CDR2 SVGAGI. CDR3 nucleotides: TGTGCCAGCAGTTCAAGAAACAGGGAGGGGAAAGCTTTCTTT. Translation gives CASSSRNREGKAFF.

V is TRBV27 and J is TRBJ2-3, with 14 positions matching TRBD2. Germline CDR1 and CDR2: MNHEY and SMNVEV (reference sequence). Losses at the gene ends were 5 bases for V and 5 bases for J; bases not matched to a gene: 12. The CDR3 is made up of 18 amino acids. The CDR3: CASSPRLAGGILRDTQYF. CDR3 nucleotide sequence: TGTGCCAGCAGTCCCCGACTAGCGGGAGGGATCTTGCGAGATACGCAGTATTTT.

The chain recombines TRBV7-2 with TRBJ2-1, with 13 bases lining up with TRBD2. The CDR3 runs to 15 residues. CDR1 and CDR2 from the germline V gene are SGHTA and FQGNSA. V lost 6 bases to trimming and J lost 5 bases; unmatched junction nucleotides: 4. The CDR3 loop reads CASRHTSGRDNEQFF. CDR3 bases: TGTGCCAGCAGACATACTAGCGGGAGGGACAATGAGCAGTTCTTC.

Written as DNA, the CDR3 is TGTGCCAGCAGCTTAAAACCGACAGGGGCGGAGCAGTACTTC. Translation: CASSLKPTGAEQYF. The gene calls are TRBV7-2 and TRBJ2-7; 8 nucleotides align to TRBD1. The CDR3 has 14 amino acids. The V gene's germline CDR1 is SGHTA and CDR2 FQGNSA. The trim removed 2 bases at V and 7 bases at J, leaving 7 bases unmatched.

This clone was counted only a few times. The CDR3 bases are TGCGCCAGCAGCTTTTCCGGGACAGGGCAAGTCTACAATGAGCAGTTCTTC. It specifies CASSFSGTGQVYNEQFF. The chain links TRBV5-1 to TRBJ2-1; the match to TRBD1 covers 9 bases. After removal of 2 bases from V and 3 bases from J, the junction contained 9 bases not matched to a gene. The germline gives CDR1 SGHRS, CDR2 YFSETQ. The CDR3 spans 17 residues.

The chain joins TRBV2 to TRBJ1-4, with D tentatively TRBD1 (5 bases). V was cut by 8 bases and J by 7 bases, with 32 bases left in between. The CDR3 sequence is 19 residues long. Germline V lookup: CDR1 SNHLY, CDR2 FYNNEI. The CDR3 nucleotides are TGTGCCAGCTTCCTGTCGACAACGGCAGGGCAACAGCAAGGTGAAAAACTGTTTTTT. Its protein is CASFLSTTAGQQQGEKLFF.

The CDR3 DNA sequence: TGTGCCAGCAGTATGGACAGGGTGAGCGGCTACACCTTC. Amino acids: CASSMDRVSGYTF. The genes are TRBV6-6 and TRBJ1-2; TRBD1 aligns across 8 bases. CDR3 length: 13 residues. Germline CDR1 MNHNY, CDR2 SVGAGI (reference sequence). After removal of 5 bases from V and 8 bases from J, the junction contained 7 bases not matched to a gene.

The J gene is TRBJ2-3, the V gene TRBV9; perhaps TRBD2 as D (5 bases). The CDR3 spans 13 residues. Germline V gives CDR1 SGDLS, CDR2 YYNGEE. V was pared by 3 bases and J by 4 bases, with 9 bases between. CDR3 DNA sequence: TGTGCCAGCAGCGCCACTAGAGCAGATACGCAGTATTTT. Its protein is CASSATRADTQYF.

The rearrangement uses TRBV14 and TRBJ2-2; 9 bases line up with TRBD1. Germline CDR1 reads SGHDN; CDR2 reads FVKESK. The CDR3 spans 14 residues. Trimming cost V 4 bases and J 6 bases; bases outside gene matches: 3. In DNA form, the CDR3 reads TGTGCCAGCAGCCTAAGACAGGGGGCCGGGGAGCTGTTTTTT. Translated, it gives CASSLRQGAGELFF.

The chain joins TRBV27 to TRBJ2-6; D not certain. This CDR3 has 19 amino acids. Trimming took off 2 bases at V and 0 bases at J, with 17 bases between the two ends. From germline, CDR1 is MNHEY and CDR2 SMNVEV (reference sequence). This CDR3 is CASSLRSAGLLSGANVLTF. For the CDR3, the DNA is TGTGCCAGCAGTTTAAGATCGGCAGGTCTCCTCTCTGGGGCCAACGTCCTGACTTTC.

The J gene is TRBJ2-7, the V gene TRBV13; 9 nucleotides agree with TRBD2. The CDR3 is 15 residues long. From germline, CDR1 is PRHDT and CDR2 FYEKMQ (reference sequence). Unmatched junction bases numbered 3, after V lost 1 base and J lost 2 bases. CDR3 in amino acids: CASSLEASGTYEQYF. CDR3 bases: TGTGCCAGCAGCTTAGAGGCTAGCGGGACCTACGAGCAGTACTTC.

V and J are TRBV7-2 and TRBJ2-7, with D perhaps matching TRBD2 (6 bases). This CDR3 region has 14 residues. CDR1 and CDR2 (germline): SGHTA, FQGNSA. Between the trimmed V and J ends, which lost 2 bases and 5 bases, there was a span of 13 bases. The CDR3 here is CASSLSLGGNEQYF. CDR3 nucleotide sequence: TGTGCCAGCAGCTTATCACTAGGAGGGAACGAGCAGTACTTC.

V gene TRBV9 combines with J gene TRBJ2-1; TRBD2 matches 8 bases. Germline V gene lookup returns CDR1 SGDLS and CDR2 YYNGEE. V lost 4 bases and J lost 2; bases outside the gene matches: 5. The CDR3 consists of 15 residues. CDR3 coding DNA: TGTGCCAGCAGCCCGAGCGGGAGTACCTACAATGAGCAGTTCTTC. It yields the protein CASSPSGSTYNEQFF.

This clone appeared a few times. The rearrangement links TRBV28 to TRBJ1-6; possible D gene TRBD1, 5 bases. CDR1 and CDR2 from the germline V gene are MDHEN and SYDVKM. V was shortened by 10 bases and J by 4 bases, with 17 bases between the two germline ends. CDR3 length equals 15 residues. CDR3 region: CATSEIGAYNSPLHF. CDR3 DNA: TGTGCCACCTCGGAAATTGGGGCTTATAATTCACCCCTCCACTTT. Full variable domain (outside the CDR3, taken from reference TRBV28 and TRBJ1-6): DVKVTQSSRYLVKRTGEKVFLECVQDMDHENMFWYRQDPGLGLRLIYFSYDVKMKEKGDIPEGYSVSREKKERFSLILESASTNQTSMYLCATSEIGAYNSPLHFGNGTRLTVT.

The chain uses TRBV29-1 and TRBJ1-3, with D hard to call. Deletions cut 6 bases from V and 0 bases from J, with 6 bases between. From germline, CDR1 is SQVTM and CDR2 ANQGSEA. This CDR3 is built from 12 residues. The CDR3 DNA reads as TGCAGCGTCCGGAGCTCTGGAAACACCATATATTTT. It yields the protein CSVRSSGNTIYF. Using reference TRBV29-1 and TRBJ1-3 for the parts outside the CDR3, the full variable domain is SAVISQKPSRDICQRGTSLTIQCQVDSQVTMMFWYRQQPGQSLTLIATANQGSEATYESGFVIDKFPISRPNLTFSTLTVSNMSPEDSSIYLCSVRSSGNTIYFGEGSWLTVV.

The chain couples TRBV4-1 to TRBJ2-1, with 7 bases identical to TRBD2. This CDR3 has 17 residues. Germline V gene lookup returns CDR1 MGHRA and CDR2 YSYEKL. V lost 1 base, J lost 7 bases, and 13 bases stayed unmatched. CDR3: CASSQGGPGRAVNEQFF. The CDR3, as DNA: TGCGCCAGCAGCCAAGGGGGACCAGGGAGGGCTGTGAATGAGCAGTTCTTC.

V and J are TRBV19 and TRBJ2-1, with TRBD2 matching 7 bases. Germline CDR1 is LNHDA and CDR2 is SQIVND (reference sequence). The junction had 13 bases not matched to a gene; V was cut back by 10 bases and J by 10 bases. The CDR3 loop spans 13 amino acids. The CDR3 protein is CATGVLGGNEQFF. The CDR3 DNA follows: TGTGCCACCGGGGTATTGGGAGGGAACGAGCAGTTCTTC. The full variable domain, its missing parts supplied by reference TRBV19 and TRBJ2-1, is DGGITQSPKYLFRKEGQNVTLSCEQNLNHDAMYWYRQDPGQGLRLIYYSQIVNDFQKGDIAEGYSVSREKKESFPLTVTSAQKNPTAFYLCATGVLGGNEQFFGPGTRLTVL.